Included here is one T cell receptor beta chain sequence, with context. It has no known antigen specificity. Nothing much larger sits one base from this clone, and base qualities are not available. These data originate in a study of glioma-infiltrating T cells after dendritic cell vaccination (TCRdb year 2016). Looking at the study overall: Of the roughly 15 glioblastoma patients in the cohort, all drawn from Phase I and II dendritic cell vaccination trials, 9 were newly diagnosed and 6 had recurrent disease. Patients received autologous tumor lysate-pulsed dendritic cell vaccination between the early 2000s and the early 2010s. Survival after dendritic cell vaccination was correlated with TCR sequencing metrics such as TIL content and the overlap between tumor and blood repertoires. Patients received three intradermal dendritic cell vaccine injections at biweekly intervals in the arm below the axilla. In glioblastoma patients vaccinated with dendritic cells, deep sequencing of TCR beta CDR3 regions served to measure tumor-infiltrating lymphocyte content and to compare repertoires between tumor and blood. The vaccine was prepared from monocyte-derived dendritic cells that were cultured for seven to eight days with IL-4 and GM-CSF and then pulsed overnight with autologous tumor lysate.

To be selected, patients needed enough residual fresh-frozen tumor tissue and more than two years of available survival data. An isocitrate dehydrogenase mutation was not carried by any of the glioblastoma patients, although molecular status was otherwise variable. PBMC were collected before vaccination, two weeks after the third vaccination, and at tumor progression if tumor progression occurred. Genomic DNA was extracted with the Qiagen DNeasy Blood extraction Kit. The cysteine opens and the phenylalanine closes a CDR3 of 14 amino acids. Solely the CDR3 DNA is kept, with 42 bases framed from the first base. Per the germline V gene, MNHEY is the CDR1 and SVGAGI is the CDR2. V gives up 7 bases and J gives up 0 bases, and the segment between their germline ends measures 12 bases. The immunoSEQ assay amplified TCRB CDR3 regions from about 2 micrograms of genomic DNA, or from all available DNA when less than that amount was available. The multiplex PCR relied on 60 forward primers for TCR V beta segments and 13 reverse primers for J beta segments. To estimate the number of reads per starting template, synthetic control templates were added to each sample at limiting dilution. Reads of 87 bp were generated by sequencing on the Illumina HiSeq System. Concerning the study's data processing: To remove PCR and sequencing errors, closely related sequences were merged with a nearest neighbor algorithm. TCR overlap was defined as the percentage of unique tumor TCR beta sequences that were also present in the same patient's peripheral blood. The clones in this table, taken by TCRdb from immuneACCESS, are in-frame only. Not every clone is retained; where verified, under half of the shortfall comes from an unresolved V gene, and the cause of the rest is unknown. V, J and clone size derive from that table, while D and trimming were established from the DNA sequence. Present in this sample are roughly 96,000 clones, 75% to 85% of which were seen just once. Of the sample, nearly 6% is held by the ten largest clones.

What the work shows at the level of the full study, not this receptor alone: The cohort was small and heterogeneous, few patients had complete blood and tumor sets, and even fewer had initial-recurrent tumor pairs. Longer time to progression and overall survival after dendritic cell vaccination were predicted by higher estimated pretreatment TIL content. TCR clonality showed no direct relationship with survival, which suggests that a diverse polyclonal response may matter. The three-group TCR overlap response model was described as speculative and requiring prospective validation.

The source material was blood, sampled before dendritic cell vaccination. This clonotype was obtained from a human donor with glioblastoma. This chain joins TRBV6-5 to TRBJ1-1; no D gene is confidently identified. The CDR3: CASNSPGMNTEAFF. The nucleotide sequence reads TGTGCCAGCAATTCACCCGGGATGAACACTGAAGCTTTCTTT.